This TCR beta chain was captured in a study of blood T cell repertoires in COVID-19. Study summary: Samples came from the United States, Italy and Spain, spanning acute and convalescent COVID-19. PBMCs, B-cell-depleted T cells, or T cells provided the cDNA or gDNA that made up the material.

The ends lost 4 bases at V and 0 bases at J; junction bases unmatched: 5. Germline V gives CDR1 GTSNPN, CDR2 SVGIG (reference sequence). This CDR3 has 15 amino acids. This clone was found once. Seattle enrolled patients during active infection and tracked them longitudinally. Methods used by the authors: Estimation of nucleated cell counts relied on the amplification of reference gene primers. The data were produced by immunoSEQ multiplex PCR, yet TCRdb's version contains in-frame clones alone and is incomplete. Clone size and V and J calls were adopted from that table, with D and trimming inferred from the DNA. Of approximately 350,000 clones detected, about 87% appear once; the ten largest clones hold around 6%.

This sequence was found in a woman aged 45-59 years with COVID-19, enrolled during active disease. Sequenced: peripheral blood. This sequence joins TRBV30 and TRBJ2-1; TRBD1 matches 8 bases. The CDR3 here is CAWTSDRGSYNEQFF. The DNA for the CDR3 is TGTGCCTGGACATCAGACAGGGGCTCCTACAATGAGCAGTTCTTC.